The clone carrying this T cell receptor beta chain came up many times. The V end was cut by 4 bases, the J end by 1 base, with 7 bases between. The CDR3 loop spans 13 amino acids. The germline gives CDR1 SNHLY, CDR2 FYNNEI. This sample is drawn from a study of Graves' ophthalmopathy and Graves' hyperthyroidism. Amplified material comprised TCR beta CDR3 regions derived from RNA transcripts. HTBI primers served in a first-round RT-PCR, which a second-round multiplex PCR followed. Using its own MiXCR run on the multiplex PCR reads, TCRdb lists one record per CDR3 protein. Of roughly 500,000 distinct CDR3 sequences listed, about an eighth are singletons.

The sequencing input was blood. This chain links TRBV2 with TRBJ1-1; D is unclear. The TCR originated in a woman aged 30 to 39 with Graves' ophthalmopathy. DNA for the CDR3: TGTGCCAGCAGTGGGAATAAGAACACTGAAGCTTTCTTT. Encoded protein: CASSGNKNTEAFF.